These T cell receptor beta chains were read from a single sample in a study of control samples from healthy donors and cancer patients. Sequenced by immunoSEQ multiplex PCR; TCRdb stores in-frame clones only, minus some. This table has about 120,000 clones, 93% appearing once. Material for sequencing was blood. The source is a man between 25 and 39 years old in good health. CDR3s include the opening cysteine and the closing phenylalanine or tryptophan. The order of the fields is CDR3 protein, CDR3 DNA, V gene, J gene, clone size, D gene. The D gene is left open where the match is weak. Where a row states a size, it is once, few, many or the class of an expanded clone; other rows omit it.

CDR3: CASSPRTPGLSPHEQFF; DNA: TGTGCCAGCTCACCTCGTACCCCGGGACTTTCACCCCATGAGCAGTTCTTC; V: TRBV18; J: TRBJ2-1; size: -; D: -
CDR3: CASRPLGQGNTEAFF; DNA: TGTGCCAGCAGGCCTCTTGGACAGGGGAACACTGAAGCTTTCTTT; V: TRBV27; J: TRBJ1-1; size: -; D: TRBD1
CDR3: CASSLDPGQSGYF; DNA: TGTGCCAGCAGTCTAGACCCGGGACAATCGGGGTATTTT; V: TRBV2; J: TRBJ2-3; size: -; D: -
CDR3: CASSSFTLGKNIQYF; DNA: TGTGCCAGCAGCTCCTTCACGTTAGGCAAAAACATTCAGTACTTC; V: TRBV7-8; J: TRBJ2-4; size: -; D: -
CDR3: CASSPLGQGAGYTF; DNA: TGTGCCAGCTCACCACTCGGGCAGGGTGCTGGCTACACCTTC; V: TRBV18; J: TRBJ1-2; size: -; D: -
CDR3: CASGLRDRNLLHF; DNA: TGTGCCAGCGGCCTCCGGGACAGAAATCTCCTCCACTTT; V: TRBV6-6; J: TRBJ1-6; size: -; D: TRBD1
CDR3: CASSPSEGALTGELFF; DNA: TGTGCCAGCAGCCCCAGTGAGGGGGCGTTAACCGGGGAGCTGTTTTTT; V: TRBV7-8; J: TRBJ2-2; size: once; D: TRBD1
CDR3: CAWNGGAEDTQYF; DNA: TGTGCCTGGAACGGGGGGGCAGAAGATACGCAGTATTTT; V: TRBV30; J: TRBJ2-3; size: -; D: TRBD2
CDR3: CASSTTGTSYYPGYTF; DNA: TGTGCCAGTAGTACAACAGGGACGAGCTATTATCCGGGCTACACCTTC; V: TRBV19; J: TRBJ1-2; size: -; D: -
CDR3: CASSQDSWPSSYNSPLHF; DNA: TGCGCCAGCAGCCAAGATTCATGGCCGAGCTCCTATAATTCACCCCTCCACTTT; V: TRBV4-1; J: TRBJ1-6; size: few; D: -